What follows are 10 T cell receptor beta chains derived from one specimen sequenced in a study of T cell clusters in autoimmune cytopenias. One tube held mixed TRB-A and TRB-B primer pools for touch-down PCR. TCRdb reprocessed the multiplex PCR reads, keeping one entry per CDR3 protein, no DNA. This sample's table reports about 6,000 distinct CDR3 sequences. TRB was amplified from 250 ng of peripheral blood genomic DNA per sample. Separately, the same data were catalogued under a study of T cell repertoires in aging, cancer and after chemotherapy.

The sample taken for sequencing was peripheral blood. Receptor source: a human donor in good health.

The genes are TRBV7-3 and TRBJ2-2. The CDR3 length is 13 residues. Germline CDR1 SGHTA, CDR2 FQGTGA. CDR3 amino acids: CASSLRNTGELFF.

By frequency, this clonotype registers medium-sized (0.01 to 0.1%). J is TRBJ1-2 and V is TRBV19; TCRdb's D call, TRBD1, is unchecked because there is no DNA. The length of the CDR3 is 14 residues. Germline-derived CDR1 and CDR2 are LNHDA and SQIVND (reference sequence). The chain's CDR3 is CASRIFRDRGGYTF.

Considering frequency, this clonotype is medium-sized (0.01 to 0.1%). The CDR3 here is CASSARGRGVGTEAFF. The chain is built from TRBV19 and TRBJ1-1; TCRdb's D gene call, TRBD1, goes unchecked for lack of DNA. Per the germline V gene, CDR1 is LNHDA and CDR2 is SQIVND (reference sequence). CDR3 length: 16 residues.

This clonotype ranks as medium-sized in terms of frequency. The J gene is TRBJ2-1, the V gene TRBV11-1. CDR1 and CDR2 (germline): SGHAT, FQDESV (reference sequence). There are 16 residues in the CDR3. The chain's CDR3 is CASSFDIGVPYNEQFF.

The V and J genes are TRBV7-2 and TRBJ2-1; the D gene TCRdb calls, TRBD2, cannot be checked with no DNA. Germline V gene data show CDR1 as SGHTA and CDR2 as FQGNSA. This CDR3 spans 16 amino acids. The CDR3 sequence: CASSMTSGYSYNEQFF.

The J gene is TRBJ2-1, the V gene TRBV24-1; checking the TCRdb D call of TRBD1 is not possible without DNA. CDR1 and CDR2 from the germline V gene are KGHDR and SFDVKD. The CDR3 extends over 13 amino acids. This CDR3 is CATSRGGDNEQFF.

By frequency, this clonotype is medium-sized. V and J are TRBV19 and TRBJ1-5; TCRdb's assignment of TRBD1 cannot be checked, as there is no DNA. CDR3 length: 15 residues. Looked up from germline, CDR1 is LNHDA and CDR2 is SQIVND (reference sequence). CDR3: CASSQNTGANQPQHF.

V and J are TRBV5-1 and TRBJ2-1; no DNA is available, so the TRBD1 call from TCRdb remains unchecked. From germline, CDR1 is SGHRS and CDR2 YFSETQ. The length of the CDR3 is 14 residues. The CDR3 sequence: CASSGGNDYNEQFF.

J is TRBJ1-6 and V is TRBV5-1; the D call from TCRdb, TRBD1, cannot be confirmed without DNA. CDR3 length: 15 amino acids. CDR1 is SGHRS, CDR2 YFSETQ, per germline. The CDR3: CASTSGGQYNSPLHF.

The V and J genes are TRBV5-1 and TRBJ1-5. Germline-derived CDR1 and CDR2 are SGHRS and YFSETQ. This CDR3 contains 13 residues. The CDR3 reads CASSPDGNQPQHF.